This entry describes one TCR beta chain. Its antigen remains unidentified. This sample was included in a study of T cell responses to AZD1222 COVID-19 vaccine. About the research overall: Second doses were pooled across both intervals (about 4 or about 12 weeks). Study-level findings and limits: Clonal diversity may have been underestimated, and the donors were mostly white British, with more females than males. Receipt of two AZD1222 doses was followed by a rise in Spike-specific TCR breadth and depth. Researchers took repertoire samples only after the peak T cell response had come.

Assay: immunoSEQ multiplex PCR; the TCRdb copy retains only in-frame clones and omits some. The table lists about 120,000 clones, around 90% of them singletons. The CDR3 has 13 amino acids. Trimming shortened V by 3 bases and J by 7 bases, and 12 bases separated the two germline ends. The receptor was derived from an adult in good health. The starting material was peripheral blood, obtained on day 0 of AZD1222 vaccination. The chain employs TRBV12-3 or TRBV12-4 and TRBJ1-2; D not certain. CDR3 in DNA: TGTGCCAGCAGTTTGGACGCCTATGGTGGCTACACCTTC. This encodes CASSLDAYGGYTF.